The 19 T cell receptor beta chains below were found in one sample sequenced in a study of molecular identifiers for immune sequencing clone quantification. Via MiXCR, TCRdb re-called the PCR reads, giving one row per CDR3 protein. The sample consists of about 510,000 distinct CDR3 sequences, around a fifth of them appearing once. Specimen: naive CD8+ T cells from blood, with Jurkat cell RNA spiked in. Regarding subset: FACS-sorted CD8+CD4-CCR7+CD45RA+ naive T cells. The receptor source for this set is a human donor in good health. Some libraries in this study had Jurkat cell RNA spiked in.

This clonotype came up a few times. The J gene is TRBJ1-2, the V gene TRBV12-3 or TRBV12-4; 10 bases fit TRBD1. The CDR3 is 16 amino acids. V was pared by 5 bases and J by 8 bases, with 14 bases of the junction left unmatched. This CDR3 reads CASSPSSSGQGEGYTF. The CDR3 DNA reads as TGTGCCAGCAGTCCCTCCTCATCTGGACAGGGGGAGGGCTACACCTTC.

The chain joins TRBV6-2 or TRBV6-3 to TRBJ2-1; perhaps TRBD2 as D (5 bases). Trimming pared 2 bases from V and 8 bases from J, leaving 19 bases between. This CDR3 is 16 amino acids long. The V gene's germline CDR1 is MNHEY and CDR2 SVGEGT. The CDR3 coding sequence is TGTGCCAGCAGTTACGCGGGCAGGCCCATCTTCCATGAGCAGTTCTTC. Translation gives CASSYAGRPIFHEQFF.

This clonotype was seen a handful of times. V usage is TRBV20-1 and J usage is TRBJ1-1, with D unresolved. The CDR3 length is 11 residues. Trimming took off 5 bases at V and 4 bases at J, with 8 bases between the two ends. Germline CDR1 is DFQATT and CDR2 is SNEGSKA (reference sequence). For the CDR3, the DNA is TGCAGTGCTGCATGGGGCACTGAAGCTTTCTTT. Translated: CSAAWGTEAFF.

The chain couples TRBV5-4 to TRBJ2-7; D possibly uses TRBD1 or TRBD2 (5 bases each). V dropped 7 bases and J dropped 1 base, with 12 bases sitting between them. The CDR3 loop spans 13 amino acids. Germline assignment: CDR1 SGHNT and CDR2 YYREEE (reference sequence). The CDR3 DNA follows: TGTGCCAGCGGACCTGGGGGATCCTACGAGCAGTACTTC. Encoded protein: CASGPGGSYEQYF. Based on the CDR3 plus reference TRBV5-4 and TRBJ2-7, the full variable domain is ETGVTQSPTHLIKTRGQQVTLRCSSQSGHNTVSWYQQALGQGPQFIFQYYREEENGRGNFPPRFSGLQFPNYSSELNVNALELDDSALYLCASGPGGSYEQYFGPGTRLTVT.

The J gene is TRBJ1-2, the V gene TRBV29-1; D call uncertain. Germline loops: CDR1 SQVTM, CDR2 ANQGSEA. The germline V and J ends were trimmed by 0 bases and 5 bases, with 10 bases remaining between them. This CDR3 is built from 13 residues. The CDR3 DNA sequence: TGCAGCGTTGAAGAGGCGGATTGGTATGGCTACACCTTC. This encodes CSVEEADWYGYTF.

This clonotype was picked up a small number of times. The J gene is TRBJ2-3, the V gene TRBV6-5, with 7 positions matching TRBD1. Germline CDR1 reads MNHEY; CDR2 reads SVGAGI. The length of the CDR3 is 15 residues. The junction had 2 bases not matched to a gene; V was cut back by 2 bases and J by 0 bases. CDR3 in DNA: TGTGCCAGCAGTTACACGGGACAGAGCACAGATACGCAGTATTTT. This encodes CASSYTGQSTDTQYF.

Turning to this clonotype: A much larger clone lies a single base off, so this may be a read error. This chain uses TRBV7-9 with TRBJ2-4; the D gene is possibly TRBD1 (5 bases). The CDR3 loop spans 11 amino acids. Germline V CDR1 and CDR2: SEHNR, FQNEAQ (reference sequence). The chain's CDR3 is CAGSRTDKLSF. The DNA for the CDR3 is TGTGCCGGCAGCAGAACGGACAAGCTCAGCTTC.

This clonotype was detected only a few times. The chain recombines TRBV7-6 with TRBJ1-6; D not resolved. Trimming pared 5 bases from V and 1 base from J, leaving 9 bases between. The CDR3 has 15 residues. CDR1 is SGHVS, CDR2 FNYEAQ, per germline. CDR3 amino acids: CASSPFGSYNSPLHF. The CDR3 DNA sequence: TGTGCCAGCAGCCCATTTGGGTCCTATAATTCACCCCTCCACTTT.

Comments on this clonotype: No conserved phenylalanine or tryptophan is present at the end of the CDR3, so a read error is the likely explanation. The chain recombines TRBV27 with TRBJ1-1; D is perhaps TRBD1 (5 bases). CDR1 and CDR2 (germline): MNHEY, SMNVEV (reference sequence). V was pared by 3 bases and J by 7 bases, with 12 bases between. This CDR3 has 13 amino acids. The CDR3 DNA sequence: TGTGCCAGCAGTTTGGCGGGGGTGGGTGAAGCTTTCCTT. This gives the protein CASSLAGVGEAFL.

This clonotype was recorded once. This clone may be a read error of a much larger clone one base away. This sequence joins TRBV13 and TRBJ1-1, with a weak D call TRBD1 (6 bases). The germline V and J ends were trimmed by 4 bases and 0 bases, with 18 bases remaining between them. The CDR3 runs 17 residues. Germline V gives CDR1 PRHDT, CDR2 FYEKMQ (reference sequence). The DNA for the CDR3 is TGTGCCAGCAGCTCCAGGGGTCAGGAGCCGATGAACACTGAAGCTTTCTTT. Encoded protein: CASSSRGQEPMNTEAFF.

This clonotype has a count of ten or more. The gene calls are TRBV27 and TRBJ2-1, with TRBD2 as a possible D gene (5 bases). This CDR3 contains 14 residues. The germline V gene has CDR1 MNHEY and CDR2 SMNVEV (reference sequence). Trimming stripped 2 bases from V and 9 bases from J, with 14 bases between. CDR3 sequence: CASSLGPNRGEQFF. The CDR3 DNA follows: TGTGCCAGCAGTTTAGGTCCGAACCGGGGTGAGCAGTTCTTC.

This clonotype was counted at least ten times. The rearrangement links TRBV29-1 to TRBJ2-1; TRBD2 is a possible D gene (5 bases). Trimming removed 4 bases at V and 9 bases at J, with 13 bases between. Germline V CDR1 and CDR2: SQVTM, ANQGSEA. There are 12 residues in the CDR3. As DNA, the CDR3 is TGCAGCGTTGTTAGGGAGTATAGTGAGCAGTTCTTC. Translating gives CSVVREYSEQFF.

In this sample, this clonotype turned up many times. The CDR3 DNA follows: TGTGCCAGCAGCTTAGCTGGGGAAGTCACCGGGGAGCTGTTTTTT. This sequence encodes CASSLAGEVTGELFF. This chain uses TRBV7-9 with TRBJ2-2, with no clear D. Germline CDR1 SEHNR, CDR2 FQNEAQ (reference sequence). V was shortened by 0 bases and J by 4 bases, with 9 bases between the two germline ends. The CDR3 runs to 15 residues.

This clonotype was found many times. This rearrangement joins TRBV28 to TRBJ2-5; 10 nucleotides match TRBD2. This CDR3 contains 15 residues. The junction had 6 bases not matched to a gene; V was cut back by 5 bases and J by 3 bases. Germline V gene sequence: CDR1 MDHEN, CDR2 SYDVKM. The CDR3 DNA reads TGTGCCAGCAGTGACAGACTAGCGGGTAAAGAGACCCAGTACTTC. This encodes CASSDRLAGKETQYF.

This clonotype was observed many times. V and J are TRBV6-6 and TRBJ1-1; tentative D call: TRBD1 (6 bases). Germline V lookup: CDR1 MNHNY, CDR2 SVGAGI (reference sequence). V was pared by 0 bases and J by 1 base, with 9 bases between. This CDR3 spans 15 amino acids. The CDR3 region has the DNA TGTGCCAGCAGTTACTCAGGACAGCAGAACACTGAAGCTTTCTTT. As protein: CASSYSGQQNTEAFF.

This sequence joins TRBV27 and TRBJ2-7, with TRBD2 matching over 12 bases. Germline trimming cut 3 bases from V and 7 bases from J; bases unmatched to any gene: 7. Germline V lookup: CDR1 MNHEY, CDR2 SMNVEV (reference sequence). CDR3 length: 15 amino acids. The DNA of the CDR3 is TGTGCCAGCAGTTTGCTAGCGGGGGGGGCGGGGGAGCAGTACTTC. Protein product: CASSLLAGGAGEQYF.

V is TRBV30 and J is TRBJ1-2, with D uncertain. Trimming shortened V by 4 bases and J by 5 bases, and 8 bases separated the two germline ends. CDR3 length: 11 amino acids. Germline CDR1 is GTSNPN and CDR2 is SVGIG (reference sequence). CDR3 nucleotides: TGTGCCTGGACCGGGGAATATGGCTACACCTTC. This translates into CAWTGEYGYTF.

V and J are TRBV7-9 and TRBJ2-2; TRBD1 might be the D (6 bases). Trimming cost V 1 base and J 3 bases, with 9 bases left between them. This CDR3 region has 15 residues. CDR1 and CDR2 from the germline V gene are SEHNR and FQNEAQ (reference sequence). The CDR3 DNA is TGTGCCAGCAGCTTAGACAGGGTGTACACCGGGGAGCTGTTTTTT. It encodes CASSLDRVYTGELFF. Supplemented by reference TRBV7-9 and TRBJ2-2, the full variable domain reads DTGVSQNPRHKITKRGQNVTFRCDPISEHNRLYWYRQTLGQGPEFLTYFQNEAQLEKSRLLSDRFSAERPKGSFSTLEIQRTEQGDSAMYLCASSLDRVYTGELFFGEGSRLTVL.

The chain carries TRBV19 and TRBJ1-1; TRBD1 might be the D (5 bases). V lost 4 bases and J 0 bases, leaving 18 bases between the germline ends. The CDR3 is 17 residues long. Germline CDR1 LNHDA, CDR2 SQIVND (reference sequence). CDR3 residues: CASSTRDGLVMNTEAFF. The CDR3 nucleotides read TGTGCCAGTAGTACCCGGGACGGGCTCGTTATGAACACTGAAGCTTTCTTT.